This section outlines one T cell receptor (beta chain) sequence together with its context. Germline CDR1 reads SGHTS; CDR2 reads YDEGEE. CDR3 length: 15 residues. The V gene lost 5 bases and the J gene lost 0 bases, with 12 bases spanning the gap. Sequenced by immunoSEQ multiplex PCR; TCRdb stores in-frame clones only, minus some. Of 250,000 to 300,000 clones in the sample, 80% to 90% were seen once. The sample is drawn from a study of blood T cell repertoires in COVID-19. For the study at large: Sites across the United States, Italy and Spain contributed samples from acute and convalescent COVID-19.

The chain links TRBV5-8 to TRBJ1-5; D is unresolved. Sequencing used peripheral blood. The clonotype comes from a woman between 40 and 50 years old who had recovered from COVID-19. The CDR3 sequence is CASSKAAFSNQPQHF. DNA for the CDR3: TGTGCCAGCAGTAAGGCGGCCTTTAGCAATCAGCCCCAGCATTTT.